This entry concerns a single TCR beta chain. This entry comes from a study of cytomegalovirus exposure and HLA in healthy donors. Study at large: Within an early data release were about 90 million unique TCRs drawn from HLA-typed donors.

The PCR had 60 Vbeta and 13 Jbeta primers. Here immunoSEQ multiplex PCR was the method, and the copy in TCRdb shows in-frame clones only, minus some. Here the sample table reports 200,000 to 250,000 clones. The CDR3 covers 14 residues. Germline assignment: CDR1 LNHNV and CDR2 YYDKDF (reference sequence). Trimming shortened V by 6 bases and J by 3 bases, and 15 bases separated the two germline ends. The chain is built from TRBV15 and TRBJ2-7; D unresolved. The sequence derives from a girl under 10 years old in good health and CMV-seropositive. The sequenced material came from PBMCs. CDR3 sequence reads: CATSQFTALYEQYF. The DNA for the CDR3 is TGTGCCACCAGTCAGTTTACAGCTCTCTACGAGCAGTACTTC.